The 26 T cell receptor beta chains below come from one sample, sequenced in a study of CD8+ T cells in alopecia areata. Markers used for sorting pooled cutaneous lymph node cells were CD4, CD8alpha, NKG2D, NKG2ACE and others. Once RNA had been extracted, it was reverse transcribed into cDNA to act as the sequencing template. The repertoire was sequenced with immunoSEQ multiplex PCR; TCRdb's copy has only in-frame clones and lacks some. The profile covers more than 250,000 clones, none occurring a single time. The material sequenced was CD4+ T cells sorted from a lymph node. These receptors were taken from a C3H/HeJ mouse with alopecia areata. The mouse line has the MHC haplotype H2-k.

Worth noting for this clone: Germline and genes: mouse. Read coverage stops 4 residues before the CDR3 terminus; the germline J gene supplies the remainder. This chain connects TRBV13-3 to TRBJ1-2, with TRBD1 as a possible D gene (6 bases). The germline CDR1 and CDR2 sequences are NNHDY and SYVADS. Trimming took 2 bases from V and 0 from J, leaving 11 bases between them. The CDR3 extends over 15 amino acids. CDR3 sequence reads: CASSERGAPNSDYTF. CDR3 DNA (partial): TGTGCCAGCAGTGAACGGGGGGCTCCAAACTCC.

This clone was picked up a small number of times. The gene names given are mouse names. With the read ending 4 residues before the CDR3 end, the germline J gene is used to fill in that end. The genes are TRBV13-1 and TRBJ2-2; TRBD1 is a possible D gene (6 bases). The V end lost 5 bases, the J end lost 0 bases, and 17 bases lay between the germline ends. The CDR3 sequence is 17 residues long. Per the germline V gene, CDR1 is NSHNY and CDR2 is SYGAGN. The CDR3 here is CASRRASGQTNTGQLYF. The CDR3 bases that were read are TGTGCCAGCAGGCGGGCTTCGGGACAAACAAACACCGGG.

This clone was seen more than once but under ten times. Mouse gene names and germline throughout. CDR3 bases read: TGTGCCAGCAGTGATAGGGACAGGGCCTCC. This sequence encodes CASSDRDRAS. The whole CDR3 protein reads CASSDRDRASDYTF. The chain uses TRBV13-3 and TRBJ1-2, with 9 bases aligning to TRBD1. The read ends 4 residues shy of where the CDR3 ends; the end is completed using the germline J gene. V trimming: 1 base; J trimming: 4 bases; junction bases outside the gene matches: 2. The length of the CDR3 is 14 residues. Germline loops: CDR1 NNHDY, CDR2 SYVADS.

This clone was observed at least ten times. The genes and germline here are from mouse. The read terminates 4 residues ahead of where the CDR3 ends, so the germline J gene completes it. This chain joins TRBV13-1 and TRBJ1-2, with 8 bases that match TRBD1. The V gene end was trimmed by 4 bases and the J gene end by 0 bases; junction bases not matched to a gene: 5. Germline V lookup: CDR1 NSHNY, CDR2 SYGAGN. The CDR3 runs 15 residues. CDR3 amino acids: CASSTRQGPNSDYTF. The CDR3 bases that were read are TGTGCCAGCAGTACCCGACAGGGGCCAAACTCC.

This clone was recorded at least ten times. The genes and germline here are from mouse. The CDR3 end is not reached by the read, which stops 3 residues before it; the germline J gene fills it in. The J gene is TRBJ1-6, the V gene TRBV1; no clear D. TRBJ1-6 is known as an ORF, though its function is uncertain. The CDR3 runs 13 residues. Germline V gene lookup returns CDR1 NSQYPW and CDR2 LRSPGD (reference sequence). Between the trimmed V and J ends, which lost 0 bases and 8 bases, there was a span of 5 bases. CDR3 DNA (partial): TGCACCTGCAGTGCAGACAGGTATTCGCCC. This translates into CTCSADRYSP. The whole CDR3 sequence reads CTCSADRYSPLYF.

Concerning this clone itself: Gene and germline names: mouse. From the germline J gene comes the end of the CDR3, since the read stops 4 residues before it. This chain joins TRBV13-3 and TRBJ2-7, with a possible D match to TRBD2 (7 bases). The CDR3 sequence is 13 residues long. CDR1 NNHDY and CDR2 SYVADS come from the germline V gene. The part of the CDR3 DNA that was read is TGTGCCAGCAGTGATATGGGGGGCCAT. Protein sequence: CASSDMGGH. The entire CDR3 is CASSDMGGHEQYF.

About this clone: Gene names are mouse gene names. Coverage ceases 4 residues before the CDR3 finishes, and the germline J gene fills in the end. This chain uses TRBV13-2 with TRBJ2-1, with TRBD2 identical over 10 bases. The V and J ends lost 2 bases and 6 bases, in that order; junction bases with no gene match: 8. The germline CDR1 and CDR2 sequences are NNHNN and SYGAGS (reference sequence). The length of the CDR3 is 16 residues. The covered CDR3 bases are TGTGCCAGCGGTGAACCTCTGGGGGGGCGCTTTGCT. Protein sequence: CASGEPLGGRFA. The CDR3 in full is CASGEPLGGRFAEQFF.

This clone was detected a few times. A much larger clone lies one base from this, so it may be a read error. Mouse gene names apply. The CDR3 end lies 4 residues beyond the end of the read and is filled in from the germline J gene. V gene TRBV13-1 combines with J gene TRBJ2-3; 7 bases map to TRBD1. After removal of 5 bases from V and 0 bases from J, the junction contained 6 bases not matched to a gene. The CDR3 spans 15 residues. The germline V gene encodes CDR1 NSHNY and CDR2 SYGAGN. CDR3 DNA (partial): TGTGCCAGCAGCCCCGGGACAGCTAGTGCAGAA. It is translated as CASSPGTASAE. The entire CDR3 protein reads CASSPGTASAETLYF.

A few counts support this clone. The listed genes are named as in mouse. The CDR3 end is not reached by the read, which stops 4 residues before it; the germline J gene fills it in. Other nucleotide sequences from this sample produce the same CDR3. This rearrangement joins TRBV13-1 to TRBJ1-1; D is unresolved. CDR1 NSHNY and CDR2 SYGAGN come from the germline V gene. This CDR3 is 12 amino acids long. The CDR3 is CASSDAGKEVFF. CDR3 DNA, as far as it was read: TGTGCCAGCAGTGATGCAGGCAAA.

For this clone: Any gene name here is a mouse gene name. The CDR3 extends 4 residues past the end of the read, so its final part is completed from the germline J gene. V usage is TRBV13-2 and J usage is TRBJ2-1, with 10 positions matching TRBD2. The CDR3 contains 16 residues. Germline loops: CDR1 NNHNN, CDR2 SYGAGS (reference sequence). J gave up 5 bases and V 0 bases, and 5 bases lay outside the gene matches. CDR3 in amino acids: CASGDGGLGTDAEQFF. CDR3 DNA, as far as it was read: TGTGCCAGCGGTGATGGGGGACTGGGGACGGATGCT.

Note on this clone: Gene names are mouse gene names. The read ends 4 residues before the CDR3 terminus; that terminus is restored from the germline J gene. The sample contains more than one DNA sequence encoding this CDR3. This rearrangement joins TRBV13-3 to TRBJ2-5; a weak D match, TRBD2 (5 bases). This CDR3 has 13 amino acids. The V gene's germline CDR1 is NNHDY and CDR2 SYVADS. V was shortened by 3 bases and J by 1 base, with 6 bases between the two germline ends. CDR3 sequence reads: CASSVGDQDTQYF. Incomplete CDR3 DNA: TGTGCCAGCAGTGTTGGGGACCAAGAC.

This clone came up a few times. Gene names and germline match the mouse. The read terminates 4 residues ahead of where the CDR3 ends, so the germline J gene completes it. V gene TRBV1 combines with J gene TRBJ2-4; 11 bases fit TRBD2. The CDR3 sequence is 19 residues long. V shed 0 bases, J shed 0 bases, and the junction held 8 bases outside the gene matches. Germline-derived CDR1 and CDR2 are NSQYPW and LRSPGD (reference sequence). The CDR3 loop reads CTCSADHPGLGASQNTLYF. The covered CDR3 bases are TGCACCTGCAGTGCAGATCATCCGGGACTGGGGGCTAGTCAAAAC.

Details on this clone: Gene names refer to mouse genes. With the read ending 4 residues before the CDR3 end, the germline J gene is used to fill in that end. The V and J genes are TRBV1 and TRBJ2-5; 12 nucleotides line up with TRBD2. The length of the CDR3 is 14 residues. Germline values: CDR1 NSQYPW, CDR2 LRSPGD (reference sequence). CDR3 loop: CTCSRDWGEDTQYF. The part of the CDR3 DNA that was read is TGCACCTGCAGTCGGGACTGGGGGGAAGAC.

Comment on this clone: Gene names and germline match the mouse. The CDR3 end falls 4 residues outside the read, so it is completed with the germline J gene. The chain joins TRBV19 to TRBJ2-5; D gene uncertain. The CDR3 extends over 14 amino acids. From germline, CDR1 is FNHDT and CDR2 SITEND (reference sequence). V lost 4 bases, J lost 0 bases, and 9 bases lay in between. This CDR3 reads CASSPQSNQDTQYF. The covered CDR3 bases are TGTGCCAGCAGTCCCCAAAGTAACCAAGAC.

This clone has only a few counts. Mouse gene names and germline throughout. The read ends 4 residues early relative to the CDR3; the germline J gene fills the gap. The chain combines TRBV5 with TRBJ2-1; D is uncertain. The ends were cut back, 0 bases at V and 1 base at J, with 7 bases in the middle. Germline lookup yields CDR1 LGHNA and CDR2 YNLKQL (reference sequence). This CDR3 is built from 15 residues. CDR3 region: CASSQETQNYAEQFF. The sequenced part of the CDR3 DNA is TGTGCCAGCAGCCAAGAAACACAAAACTATGCT.

A note on this clone: Mouse gene names apply. Read data end 4 residues before the CDR3 end; the end is taken from the germline J gene. V gene TRBV13-2 combines with J gene TRBJ2-3, with D tentatively TRBD1 (5 bases). Germline-derived CDR1 and CDR2 are NNHNN and SYGAGS (reference sequence). The CDR3 consists of 15 residues. V lost 1 base, J lost 0 bases, and 9 bases lay in between. The chain's CDR3 is CASGDKGRSAETLYF. The CDR3 bases that were read are TGTGCCAGCGGTGATAAGGGGAGAAGTGCAGAA.

A remark on this clone: Mouse gene names apply. The read ends 4 residues before the CDR3 terminus; that terminus is restored from the germline J gene. The V call is TRBV13-1, the J call TRBJ2-7, with 9 bases fitting TRBD2. CDR3 size: 15 residues. Germline loops: CDR1 NSHNY, CDR2 SYGAGN. Trimming removed 3 bases from V and 0 bases from J; junction bases left unmatched: 4. CDR3 sequence reads: CASSVGLGLSYEQYF. The sequenced CDR3 bases are TGTGCCAGCAGTGTTGGACTGGGGCTCTCCTAT.

Comments on this clone: Mouse germline and gene names are used. The CDR3 end is not reached by the read, which stops 4 residues before it; the germline J gene fills it in. The gene calls are TRBV19 and TRBJ2-2, with D unclear. The V end lost 4 bases, the J end lost 4 bases, and 8 bases lay between the germline ends. Germline V lookup: CDR1 FNHDT, CDR2 SITEND (reference sequence). The CDR3 has 13 amino acids. This chain's CDR3 is CASSPQATGQLYF. CDR3 bases read: TGTGCCAGCAGTCCACAAGCCACCGGG.

This clone has more than one count but fewer than ten. The gene names given are mouse names. With the read ending 4 residues before the CDR3 end, the germline J gene is used to fill in that end. Other nucleotide sequences in the sample specify the same CDR3. V gene TRBV1 combines with J gene TRBJ1-1, with 9 bases aligning to TRBD1. The CDR3 runs 14 residues. Germline assignment: CDR1 NSQYPW and CDR2 LRSPGD (reference sequence). J gave up 1 base and V 5 bases, and 2 bases lay outside the gene matches. This chain's CDR3 is CTCSPGQGNTEVFF. CDR3 DNA, as far as it was read: TGCACCTGCAGTCCGGGACAGGGAAACACA.

This clone was seen more than once but under ten times. The gene names here belong to mouse. With the read ending 3 residues before the CDR3 end, the germline J gene is used to fill in that end. The chain has TRBV13-1 and TRBJ1-6, with 8 bases matching TRBD1. TRBJ1-6 is flagged as an ORF with uncertain function. V lost 5 bases and J lost 7; bases outside the gene matches: 5. Germline values: CDR1 NSHNY, CDR2 SYGAGN. This CDR3 contains 14 residues. The sequenced part of the CDR3 DNA is TGTGCCAGCAGGAAGGACAGGGCCAATTCGCCC. The encoded protein is CASRKDRANSP. The whole CDR3 sequence is CASRKDRANSPLYF.

This clone turned up a few times. All gene names here are mouse names. The read gets to within 4 residues of the CDR3 end, and the germline J gene fills in the rest. The chain couples TRBV5 to TRBJ2-5; 8 nucleotides match TRBD2. This CDR3 spans 17 amino acids. Trimming cost V 1 base and J 0 bases; bases outside gene matches: 6. In germline, CDR1 is LGHNA, CDR2 YNLKQL (reference sequence). The CDR3 bases that were read are TGTGCCAGCAGCCAAGCGGTTGGGGGGGGTAACCAAGAC. It is translated as CASSQAVGGGNQD. The full CDR3 protein reads CASSQAVGGGNQDTQYF.

This clone was detected a few times. Any gene name here is a mouse gene name. The read finishes 4 residues shy of the CDR3 end, and the germline J gene is used to complete it. The J gene is TRBJ2-3, the V gene TRBV29; D is undetermined. V lost 6 bases and J lost 0, with 7 bases in between. The length of the CDR3 is 13 residues. Germline lookup yields CDR1 MSHET and CDR2 SYDVDS. CDR3 bases read: TGTGCTAGCAGAACATCTAGTGCAGAA. Residues: CASRTSSAE. The whole CDR3 protein is CASRTSSAETLYF.

The sample holds a few counts of this clone. Any gene name here is a mouse gene name. The read falls 4 residues short of the CDR3 end, and the missing part is taken from the germline J gene. The chain employs TRBV13-1 and TRBJ1-2, with TRBD1 matching 7 bases. Germline CDR1 NSHNY, CDR2 SYGAGN. The CDR3 sequence is 14 residues long. Unmatched junction bases numbered 5, after V lost 4 bases and J lost 2 bases. The CDR3 DNA, read in part, is TGTGCCAGCAGTCCACAGGGGATGAACTCC. This translates into CASSPQGMNS. The full CDR3 is CASSPQGMNSDYTF.

In regard to this clone: The gene symbols are mouse symbols. Read sequence stops 4 residues before the CDR3 end, and the germline J gene provides the missing end. The V gene is TRBV13-1, the J gene TRBJ1-1; 10 bases align to TRBD1. V lost 2 bases, J lost 3 bases, and 1 base stayed unmatched. This CDR3 has 14 residues. The germline V gene encodes CDR1 NSHNY and CDR2 SYGAGN. The covered CDR3 bases are TGTGCCAGCAGTGACGACAGGGGGCACACA. This codes for CASSDDRGHT. The whole CDR3 sequence reads CASSDDRGHTEVFF.

As for this clone: Genes and germline come from the mouse. The read gets to within 4 residues of the CDR3 end, and the germline J gene fills in the rest. The same CDR3 can be traced to other DNA sequences in this sample. V is TRBV5 and J is TRBJ1-1, with D possibly matching TRBD1 (5 bases). The germline gives CDR1 LGHNA, CDR2 YNLKQL (reference sequence). The germline V and J ends were trimmed by 1 base and 4 bases, with 10 bases remaining between them. This CDR3 is 14 amino acids long. CDR3 sequence reads: CASSQGGAGTEVFF. Incomplete CDR3 DNA: TGTGCCAGCAGCCAAGGGGGCGCGGGCACA.

As to this clone: All gene names here are mouse names. Read coverage stops 4 residues before the CDR3 terminus; the germline J gene supplies the remainder. The chain recombines TRBV13-3 with TRBJ2-1, with 10 bases lining up with TRBD2. The germline CDR1 and CDR2 sequences are NNHDY and SYVADS. The CDR3 consists of 17 residues. V was clipped by 2 bases and J by 1 base; unmatched bases: 6. The CDR3 bases that were read are TGTGCCAGCAGTGACCCGACTGGGGGGACGAACTATGCT. It encodes CASSDPTGGTNYA. The complete CDR3 protein is CASSDPTGGTNYAEQFF.